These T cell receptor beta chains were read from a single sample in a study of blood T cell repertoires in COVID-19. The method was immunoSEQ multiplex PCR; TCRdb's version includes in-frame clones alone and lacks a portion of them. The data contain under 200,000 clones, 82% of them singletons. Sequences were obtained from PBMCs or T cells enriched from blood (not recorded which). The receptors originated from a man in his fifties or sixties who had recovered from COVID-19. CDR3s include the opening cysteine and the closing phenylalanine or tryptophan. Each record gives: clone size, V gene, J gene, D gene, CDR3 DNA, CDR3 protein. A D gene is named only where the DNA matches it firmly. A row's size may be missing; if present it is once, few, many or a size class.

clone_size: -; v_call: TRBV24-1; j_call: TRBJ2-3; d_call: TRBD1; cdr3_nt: TGTGCCACCAGTGATGGTCGGAGGTCAGGGGGAGATACGCAGTATTTT; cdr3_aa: CATSDGRRSGGDTQYF
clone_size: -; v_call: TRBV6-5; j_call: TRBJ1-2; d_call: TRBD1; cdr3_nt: TGTGCCAGCGGGATGACAGGGGGCAACTATGGCTACACCTTC; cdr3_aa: CASGMTGGNYGYTF
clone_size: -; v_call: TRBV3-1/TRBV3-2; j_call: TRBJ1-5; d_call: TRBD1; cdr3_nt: TGTGCCAGCAGCCAAGATGCAGGGGGCGGTCAGCCCCAGCATTTT; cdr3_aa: CASSQDAGGGQPQHF
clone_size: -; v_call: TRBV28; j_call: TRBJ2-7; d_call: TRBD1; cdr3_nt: TGTGCCAGCAGTCTCACAGGGGGCCTATCCTACGAGCAGTACTTC; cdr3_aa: CASSLTGGLSYEQYF
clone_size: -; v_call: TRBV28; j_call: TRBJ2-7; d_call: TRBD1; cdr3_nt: TGTGCCAGCAGTTTGGAATTCGGGGCCAGGGGGTCCAATACGCCCTACGAGCAGTACTTC; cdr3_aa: CASSLEFGARGSNTPYEQYF
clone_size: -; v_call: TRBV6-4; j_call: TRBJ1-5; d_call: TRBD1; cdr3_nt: TGTGCCAGCAGTGACACAACAGGGGGCGGAGGGCAGCCCCAGCATTTT; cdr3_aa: CASSDTTGGGGQPQHF
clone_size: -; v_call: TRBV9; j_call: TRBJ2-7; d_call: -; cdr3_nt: TGTGCCAGCAGCGTAGGGGGGCAACCCCCGTACGAGCAGTACTTC; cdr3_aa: CASSVGGQPPYEQYF
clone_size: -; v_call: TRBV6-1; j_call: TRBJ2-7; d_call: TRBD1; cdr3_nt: TGTGCCAGCAGTGAAGCACGACAGGGGCTAGGGGAGCAGTACTTC; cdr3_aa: CASSEARQGLGEQYF
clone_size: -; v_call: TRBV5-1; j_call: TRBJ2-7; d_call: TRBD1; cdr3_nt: TGCGCCAGCAGCTTGAAGGCAGGGGGCGTGGGCGAGCAGTACTTC; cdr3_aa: CASSLKAGGVGEQYF
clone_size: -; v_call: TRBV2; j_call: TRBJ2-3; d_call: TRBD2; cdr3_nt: TGTGCCAGCAGTGACCGGCGGGGGGGCACAGATACGCAGTATTTT; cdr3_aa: CASSDRRGGTDTQYF
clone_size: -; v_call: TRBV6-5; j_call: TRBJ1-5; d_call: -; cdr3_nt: TGTGCCAGCAGTTCTCTTTCGGGTCAGCCCCAGCATTTT; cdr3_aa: CASSSLSGQPQHF
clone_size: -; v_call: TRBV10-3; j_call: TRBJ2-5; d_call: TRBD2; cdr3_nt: TGTGCCATCAGTGGGGCTAGCGGGGGGCAGAAAGAGACCCAGTACTTC; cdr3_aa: CAISGASGGQKETQYF
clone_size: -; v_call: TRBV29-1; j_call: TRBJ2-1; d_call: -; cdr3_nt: TGCAGCGTTGGGCTCTGGCAGGGGATTGACAATGAGCAGTTCTTC; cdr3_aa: CSVGLWQGIDNEQFF
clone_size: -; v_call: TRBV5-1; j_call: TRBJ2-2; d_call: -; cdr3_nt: TGCGCCAGCAGCTTGGAGGTAACGGGGAGACCCGGGGAGCTGTTTTTT; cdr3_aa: CASSLEVTGRPGELFF
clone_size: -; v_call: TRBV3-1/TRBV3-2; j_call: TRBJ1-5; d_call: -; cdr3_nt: TGTGCCAGCAGCCAAGTGGAGGGTCAGCCCCAGCATTTT; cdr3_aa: CASSQVEGQPQHF
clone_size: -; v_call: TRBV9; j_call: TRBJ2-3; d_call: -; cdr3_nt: TGTGCCAGCAGCGTATACCTTGGGACATATGGCACAGATACGCAGTATTTT; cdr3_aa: CASSVYLGTYGTDTQYF
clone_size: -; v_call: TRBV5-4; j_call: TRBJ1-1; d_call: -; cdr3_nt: TGTGCCAGCAGCTCCGGGACATCGGTAAACACTGAAGCTTTCTTT; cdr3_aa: CASSSGTSVNTEAFF
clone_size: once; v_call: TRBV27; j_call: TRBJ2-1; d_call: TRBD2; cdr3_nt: TGTGCCAGCAGTTGGGGGACTAGCCACAATGAGCAGTTCTTC; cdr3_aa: CASSWGTSHNEQFF
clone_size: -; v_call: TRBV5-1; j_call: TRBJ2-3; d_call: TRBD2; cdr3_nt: TGCGCCAGCAGCTCCCTTCGAGTGGGGACTAGTTTTACAGATACGCAGTATTTT; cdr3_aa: CASSSLRVGTSFTDTQYF
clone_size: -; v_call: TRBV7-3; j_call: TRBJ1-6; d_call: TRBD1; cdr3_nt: TGTGCCAGCAGCTTAATCCCGGGACAGGATTCACCCCTCCACTTT; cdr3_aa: CASSLIPGQDSPLHF
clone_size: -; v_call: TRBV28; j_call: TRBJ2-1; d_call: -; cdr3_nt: TGTGCCAGCATCCAAGGGGGGGGCCGGGACAATGAGCAGTTCTTC; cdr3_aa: CASIQGGGRDNEQFF
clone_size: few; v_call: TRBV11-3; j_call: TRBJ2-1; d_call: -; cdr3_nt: TGTGCCAGCAGCTTAAACGGCAATGAGCAGTTCTTC; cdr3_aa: CASSLNGNEQFF
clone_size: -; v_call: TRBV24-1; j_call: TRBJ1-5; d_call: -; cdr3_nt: TGTGCCACCAGTGAGTCCACTAATCAGCCCCAGCATTTT; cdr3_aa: CATSESTNQPQHF
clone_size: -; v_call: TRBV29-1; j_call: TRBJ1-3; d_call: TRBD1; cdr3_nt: TGCAGCGCACAGGGGCCCTCTGGAAACACCATATATTTT; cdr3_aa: CSAQGPSGNTIYF
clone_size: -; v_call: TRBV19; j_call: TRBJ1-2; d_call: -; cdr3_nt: TGTGCCAGTAGCCTTGGGAGAGTAGCTAACTATGGCTACACCTTC; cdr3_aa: CASSLGRVANYGYTF
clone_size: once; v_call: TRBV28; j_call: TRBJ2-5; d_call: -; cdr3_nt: TGTGCCAGCAGTTCCAATTCAGGGACCCAGTACTTC; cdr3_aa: CASSSNSGTQYF
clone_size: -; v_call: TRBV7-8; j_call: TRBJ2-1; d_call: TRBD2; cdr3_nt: TGTGCCAGCAGCTTTTCAGATCGCGGACTAGCGGGAGTTGAGTTCTTC; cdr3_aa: CASSFSDRGLAGVEFF
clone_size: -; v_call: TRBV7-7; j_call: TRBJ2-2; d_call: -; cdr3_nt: TGTGCTAGCAGGGCGACAGGACTCGGGGAGCTGTTTTTT; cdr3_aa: CASRATGLGELFF
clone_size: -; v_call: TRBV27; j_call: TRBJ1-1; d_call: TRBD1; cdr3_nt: TGTGCCAGCAGTCTCGGGACAGGCCTTGAAGCTTTCTTT; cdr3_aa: CASSLGTGLEAFF
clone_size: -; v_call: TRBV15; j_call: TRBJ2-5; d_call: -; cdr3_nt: TGTGCCACCAGCGCGGGACTAGAGACCCAGTACTTC; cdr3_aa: CATSAGLETQYF
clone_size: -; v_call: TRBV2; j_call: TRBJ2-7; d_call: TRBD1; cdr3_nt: TGTGCCAGCAGTGTCAATCCGGGACAGGGGGCGTACGAGCAGTACTTC; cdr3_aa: CASSVNPGQGAYEQYF
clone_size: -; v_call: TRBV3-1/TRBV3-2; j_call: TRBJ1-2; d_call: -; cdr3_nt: TGTGCCAGCAGCCAATTTTCGAACTATGGCTACACCTTC; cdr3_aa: CASSQFSNYGYTF
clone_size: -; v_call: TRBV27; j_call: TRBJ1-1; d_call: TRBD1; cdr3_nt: TGTGCCAGCGGGGACAGGGTGAACACTGAAGCTTTCTTT; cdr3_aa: CASGDRVNTEAFF
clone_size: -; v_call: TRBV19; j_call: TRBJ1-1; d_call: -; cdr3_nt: TGTGCCAGTAGAGAGGCGAACACTGAAGCTTTCTTT; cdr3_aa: CASREANTEAFF
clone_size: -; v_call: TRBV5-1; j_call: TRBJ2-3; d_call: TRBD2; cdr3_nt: TGCGCCAGCAGCTCGCCCGTGGCTAGCGGGAGAACAGATACGCAGTATTTT; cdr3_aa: CASSSPVASGRTDTQYF
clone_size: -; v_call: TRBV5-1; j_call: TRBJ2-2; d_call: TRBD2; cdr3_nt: TGCGCCAGCAGCCCGATAGCGGGAGGGCCCTCCGGGGAGCTGTTTTTT; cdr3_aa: CASSPIAGGPSGELFF
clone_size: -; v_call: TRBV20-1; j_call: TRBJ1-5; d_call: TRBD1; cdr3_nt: TGCAGTGCTAGTGGGACAGCCGACGGCAATCAGCCCCAGCATTTT; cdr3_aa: CSASGTADGNQPQHF
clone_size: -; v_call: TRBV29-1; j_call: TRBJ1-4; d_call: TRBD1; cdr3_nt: TGCAGCGTGGCCGGGACAGAGGGTGAAAAACTGTTTTTT; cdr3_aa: CSVAGTEGEKLFF
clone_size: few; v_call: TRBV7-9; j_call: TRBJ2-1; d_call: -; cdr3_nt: TGTGCCAGCAGCCCCCCCATCATCTCCTACAATGAGCAGTTCTTC; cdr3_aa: CASSPPIISYNEQFF
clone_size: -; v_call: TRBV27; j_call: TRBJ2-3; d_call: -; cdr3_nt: TGTGCCAGCAGTTTAGCGACAGGCACAGATACGCAGTATTTT; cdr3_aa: CASSLATGTDTQYF
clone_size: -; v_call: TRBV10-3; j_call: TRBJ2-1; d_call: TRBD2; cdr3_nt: TGTGCCATCTCCAACCCCGGACTAGCCCAGAATGAGCAGTTCTTC; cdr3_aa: CAISNPGLAQNEQFF
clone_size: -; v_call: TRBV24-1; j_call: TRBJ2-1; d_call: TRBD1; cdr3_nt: TGTGCCACCAGTGATCCCTTGAGACAGGGCGGTTACAATGAGCAGTTCTTC; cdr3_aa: CATSDPLRQGGYNEQFF
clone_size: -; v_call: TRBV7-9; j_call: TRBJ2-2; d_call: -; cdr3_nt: TGTGCCAGCAGCTTAGCGCCGGGGTACACCGGGGAGCTGTTTTTT; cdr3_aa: CASSLAPGYTGELFF
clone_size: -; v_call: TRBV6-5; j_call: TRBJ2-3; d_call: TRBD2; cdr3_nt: TGTGCCAGCAGTTTTTCCACTGCGGGAGGCACAGATACGCAGTATTTT; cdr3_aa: CASSFSTAGGTDTQYF
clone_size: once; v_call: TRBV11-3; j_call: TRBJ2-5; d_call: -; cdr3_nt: TGTGCCAGCAGCTTATCCGGGGGCGGGGGTAAACAAGAGACCCAGTACTTC; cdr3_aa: CASSLSGGGGKQETQYF
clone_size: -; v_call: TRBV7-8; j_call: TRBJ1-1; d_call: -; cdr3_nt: TGTGCCAGCAGCTTAGTTGCTGGGGCAGGGATTGTCACTGAAGCTTTCTTT; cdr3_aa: CASSLVAGAGIVTEAFF
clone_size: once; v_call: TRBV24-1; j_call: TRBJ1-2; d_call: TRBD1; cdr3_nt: TGTGCCACCAGTGATTTGACAGGGGGTAACTATGGCTACACCTTC; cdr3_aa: CATSDLTGGNYGYTF
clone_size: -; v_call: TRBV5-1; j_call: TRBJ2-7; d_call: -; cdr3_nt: TGCGCCAGCAGCCCCCGGGACGGGAGCTCCTACGAGCAGTACTTC; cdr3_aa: CASSPRDGSSYEQYF
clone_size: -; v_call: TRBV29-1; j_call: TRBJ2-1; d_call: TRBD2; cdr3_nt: TGCAGCGGATTTAGCGGGAGGGAGCAGTTCTTC; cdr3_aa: CSGFSGREQFF
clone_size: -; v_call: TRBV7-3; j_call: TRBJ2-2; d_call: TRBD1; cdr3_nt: TGTGCCAGCAGGCCCGGGACAGGGAACACCGGGGAGCTGTTTTTT; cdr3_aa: CASRPGTGNTGELFF
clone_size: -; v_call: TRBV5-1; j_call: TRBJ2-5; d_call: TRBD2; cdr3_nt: TGCGCCAGCAGCTTAGAGACTAGCGGAGAAAGGAAGACCCAGTACTTC; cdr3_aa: CASSLETSGERKTQYF
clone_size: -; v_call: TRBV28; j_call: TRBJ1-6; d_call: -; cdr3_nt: TGTGCCAGCAGTTTCAGGGGCTCTTCACCCCTCCACTTT; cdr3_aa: CASSFRGSSPLHF